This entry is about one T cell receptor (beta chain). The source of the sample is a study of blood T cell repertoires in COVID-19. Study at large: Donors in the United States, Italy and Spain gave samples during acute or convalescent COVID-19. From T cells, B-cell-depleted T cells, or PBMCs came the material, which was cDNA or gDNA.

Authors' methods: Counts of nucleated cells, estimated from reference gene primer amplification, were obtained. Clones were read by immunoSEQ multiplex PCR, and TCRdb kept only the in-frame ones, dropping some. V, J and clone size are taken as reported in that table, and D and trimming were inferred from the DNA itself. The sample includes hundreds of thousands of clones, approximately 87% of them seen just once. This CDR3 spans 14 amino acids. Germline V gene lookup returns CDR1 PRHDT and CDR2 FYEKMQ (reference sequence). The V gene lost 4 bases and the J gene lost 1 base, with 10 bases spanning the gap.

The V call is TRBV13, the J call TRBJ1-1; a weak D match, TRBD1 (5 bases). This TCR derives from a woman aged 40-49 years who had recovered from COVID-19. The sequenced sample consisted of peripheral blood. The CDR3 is CASSSGGGNTEAFF. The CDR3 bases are TGTGCCAGCAGCTCCGGGGGGGGGAACACTGAAGCTTTCTTT. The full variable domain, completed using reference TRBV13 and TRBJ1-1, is AAGVIQSPRHLIKEKRETATLKCYPIPRHDTVYWYQQGPGQDPQFLISFYEKMQSDKGSIPDRFSAQQFSDYHSELNMSSLELGDSALYFCASSSGGGNTEAFFGQGTRLTVV.